Shown below are 24 T cell receptor beta chains from a single sample sequenced in a study of blood T cell repertoires in COVID-19. Libraries were prepared by immunoSEQ multiplex PCR; TCRdb keeps only in-frame clonotypes and omits some of them. The sample gives 100,000 to 150,000 clones, 84% of which show up once; 9.5% to 15% is in the top ten. The sample taken for sequencing was peripheral blood. The receptors were gathered from a woman aged 25 to 39 who had recovered from COVID-19.

The J gene is TRBJ2-5, the V gene TRBV15, with TRBD2 identical over 12 bases. This CDR3 comprises 18 residues. CDR1 is LNHNV, CDR2 YYDKDF, per germline (reference sequence). With V trimmed by 0 bases and J by 5 bases, 10 bases remained unmatched. In nucleotides, the CDR3 is TGTGCCACCAGCAGAGATACTAGCGGGGGGAGCGTAGATGAGACCCAGTACTTC. Protein sequence: CATSRDTSGGSVDETQYF.

This chain connects TRBV5-1 to TRBJ2-5; D possibly corresponds to TRBD2 (6 bases). The CDR3 is 15 amino acids. The ends were cut back, 0 bases at V and 2 bases at J, with 11 bases in the middle. Germline loops: CDR1 SGHRS, CDR2 YFSETQ. CDR3 in amino acids: CASSLAVGSQETQYF. The CDR3, as DNA: TGCGCCAGCAGCTTGGCCGTCGGGAGTCAAGAGACCCAGTACTTC. The complete variable domain, with remaining parts taken from reference TRBV5-1 and TRBJ2-5, reads KAGVTQTPRYLIKTRGQQVTLSCSPISGHRSVSWYQQTPGQGLQFLFEYFSETQRNKGNFPGRFSGRQFSNSRSEMNVSTLELGDSALYLCASSLAVGSQETQYFGPGTRLLVL.

The rearrangement joins TRBV2 to TRBJ1-5; possible D gene TRBD1, 5 bases. Germline V CDR1 and CDR2: SNHLY, FYNNEI. This CDR3 contains 13 residues. The V end was cut by 11 bases, the J end by 4 bases, with 15 bases between. As DNA, the CDR3 is TGTGCCTGGGGTCTCGGGGGAAATCAGCCCCAGCATTTT. Translating gives CAWGLGGNQPQHF.

The CDR3 spells CASSYRTGGSYEQYF. CDR3 nucleotides: TGTGCCAGCAGTTACAGGACAGGGGGCTCCTACGAGCAGTACTTC. The chain is built from TRBV6-2 or TRBV6-3 and TRBJ2-7; 10 bases are shared with TRBD1. There are 15 residues in the CDR3. The germline V gene encodes CDR1 MNHEY and CDR2 SVGEGT. Trimming at V came to 2 bases and at J to 0 bases, leaving 1 base not matched to a gene.

The chain joins TRBV10-3 to TRBJ1-4; the D is unclear. The CDR3 loop spans 13 amino acids. The V gene lost 3 bases and the J gene lost 8 bases, with 10 bases spanning the gap. Germline V gives CDR1 ENHRY, CDR2 SYGVKD. CDR3 loop: CAISDSLTEKLFF. The CDR3 DNA follows: TGTGCCATCAGTGACTCTTTAACAGAAAAACTGTTTTTT.

This chain uses TRBV27 with TRBJ1-2; perhaps TRBD1 as D (6 bases). The V end lost 5 bases, the J end lost 2 bases, and 15 bases lay between the germline ends. The CDR3 is 15 residues long. Germline V gene lookup returns CDR1 MNHEY and CDR2 SMNVEV (reference sequence). In DNA, the CDR3 is TGTGCCAGCAGTGGCCGGGGACAATTGAACTATGGCTACACCTTC. Protein sequence: CASSGRGQLNYGYTF.

A word on this clone: Within the sample, other DNA sequences also encode this same CDR3. V usage is TRBV19 and J usage is TRBJ1-1; unclear D gene. V was clipped by 3 bases and J by 0 bases, with 5 bases between them. Germline CDR1 LNHDA, CDR2 SQIVND (reference sequence). The CDR3 runs to 13 residues. CDR3 in DNA: TGTGCCAGTAGTATGTCAGTGAACACTGAAGCTTTCTTT. Encoded protein: CASSMSVNTEAFF.

The chain joins TRBV6-5 to TRBJ1-2; D remains ambiguous. The CDR3 totals 14 residues. The V end was cut by 6 bases, the J end by 7 bases, with 18 bases between. In germline, CDR1 is MNHEY, CDR2 SVGAGI. The CDR3 DNA reads as TGTGCCAGCAGCCCAACCGGAGGGTCAGGTGGCTACACCTTC. Translation gives CASSPTGGSGGYTF.

The chain links TRBV5-1 to TRBJ1-1; D remains ambiguous. Germline V lookup: CDR1 SGHRS, CDR2 YFSETQ. CDR3 length: 14 residues. The germline V and J ends were trimmed by 0 bases and 0 bases, with 6 bases remaining between them. The CDR3 region is CASSLASVNTEAFF. The CDR3 DNA is TGCGCCAGCAGCTTGGCGTCGGTGAACACTGAAGCTTTCTTT.

The CDR3 reads CASSPRTANTEAFF. The CDR3 bases are TGTGCCAGCAGCCCCCGGACAGCGAACACTGAAGCTTTCTTT. The V and J genes are TRBV9 and TRBJ1-1; TRBD1 is a possible D gene (6 bases). The CDR3 is 14 residues long. CDR1 is SGDLS and CDR2 is YYNGEE in the germline V gene. V lost 4 bases and J lost 1, with 11 bases in between. The variable domain in full, completed from reference TRBV9 and TRBJ1-1, reads DSGVTQTPKHLITATGQRVTLRCSPRSGDLSVYWYQQSLDQGLQFLIQYYNGEERAKGNILERFSAQQFPDLHSELNLSSLELGDSALYFCASSPRTANTEAFFGQGTRLTVV.

This clone was observed once. The chain employs TRBV11-2 and TRBJ2-3; TRBD2 aligns across 8 bases. This CDR3 is built from 16 residues. Germline loops: CDR1 SGHAT, CDR2 FQNNGV. The V segment lost 0 bases and the J segment 1 base; nucleotides outside the gene matches: 3. CDR3 nucleotide sequence: TGTGCCAGCAGCTTAGATCAGGGACTAGGCACAGATACGCAGTATTTT. This encodes CASSLDQGLGTDTQYF.

This chain links TRBV18 with TRBJ2-7; D is perhaps TRBD2 (6 bases). CDR1 is KGHSH, CDR2 LQKENI, per germline. The CDR3 totals 14 residues. V shed 3 bases and J shed 2 bases, with 11 bases lying between them. The CDR3 here is CASSPGSGPYEQYF. The CDR3 coding sequence is TGTGCCAGCTCACCCGGGAGCGGTCCCTACGAGCAGTACTTC.

The rearrangement joins TRBV6-5 to TRBJ1-1, with TRBD1 matching 7 bases. CDR3 size: 15 residues. Losses at the gene ends were 6 bases for V and 1 base for J; bases not matched to a gene: 8. Germline CDR1 is MNHEY and CDR2 is SVGAGI. The CDR3 DNA reads as TGTGCCAGCAGAGGGTGGACAGGCGAGAACACTGAAGCTTTCTTT. This gives the protein CASRGWTGENTEAFF.

This clone was seen a few times. This sequence joins TRBV6-4 and TRBJ2-3; 10 nucleotides match TRBD2. This CDR3 spans 15 amino acids. Germline loops: CDR1 MRHNA, CDR2 SNTAGT. V was clipped by 4 bases and J by 1 base; unmatched bases: 2. The DNA of the CDR3 is TGTGCCAGCAGTGCCGGGACTAGCGGCACAGATACGCAGTATTTT. As protein: CASSAGTSGTDTQYF.

The V gene is TRBV11-3, the J gene TRBJ2-3, with D unresolved. Per the germline V gene, CDR1 is SGHNT and CDR2 is YENEEA. V lost 5 bases to trimming and J lost 1 base, with 7 bases between them. The CDR3 totals 13 residues. The CDR3 bases are TGTGCCAGCAGCCTCCGGGGCACAGATACGCAGTATTTT. The encoded protein is CASSLRGTDTQYF.

The chain recombines TRBV4-2 with TRBJ2-7, with D possibly TRBD2 on 6 matching bases. The V end was cut by 1 base, the J end by 1 base, with 11 bases between. This CDR3 has 15 residues. CDR1 is LGHNA, CDR2 YNFKEQ, per germline. The CDR3 is CASSQVSRDSYEQYF. CDR3 nucleotide sequence: TGTGCCAGCAGCCAAGTATCGCGGGATTCCTACGAGCAGTACTTC.

The chain couples TRBV11-2 to TRBJ2-7, with 10 bases identical to TRBD1. The trim removed 5 bases at V and 5 bases at J, leaving 9 bases unmatched. This CDR3 contains 15 residues. CDR1 and CDR2 (germline): SGHAT, FQNNGV. CDR3 DNA sequence: TGTGCCAGCAGCCTCAAGACAGGGGGCTTCCACGAGCAGTACTTC. This translates into CASSLKTGGFHEQYF.

The V gene is TRBV11-3, the J gene TRBJ2-7; maybe TRBD1 (6 bases). The CDR3 loop spans 14 amino acids. Germline loops: CDR1 SGHNT, CDR2 YENEEA. Trimming pared 6 bases from V and 0 bases from J, leaving 12 bases between. CDR3 residues: CASRFRTDSYEQYF. CDR3 sequence (DNA): TGTGCCAGCAGGTTTAGGACAGACTCCTACGAGCAGTACTTC.

The CDR3 reads CASIGQTANYGYTF. CDR3 in DNA: TGTGCCAGCATCGGGCAGACAGCTAACTATGGCTACACCTTC. The J gene is TRBJ1-2, the V gene TRBV2; possibly TRBD1 for D (5 bases). The V end was cut by 7 bases, the J end by 0 bases, with 12 bases between. The CDR3 extends over 14 amino acids. Per the germline V gene, CDR1 is SNHLY and CDR2 is FYNNEI.

This chain links TRBV9 with TRBJ2-1, with TRBD2 matching over 8 bases. V trimming: 4 bases; J trimming: 9 bases; junction bases outside the gene matches: 6. CDR3 length: 13 residues. The germline V gene has CDR1 SGDLS and CDR2 YYNGEE. The CDR3 bases are TGTGCCAGCAGCCGAAGCGGGAGAACTGAGCAGTTCTTC. Protein: CASSRSGRTEQFF.

The chain carries TRBV5-1 and TRBJ1-2, with a possible D match to TRBD1 (5 bases). CDR3 length: 17 amino acids. CDR1 SGHRS and CDR2 YFSETQ come from the germline V gene. With 1 base removed from V and 2 bases from J, the gap between germline ends came to 18 bases. The CDR3 DNA sequence: TGCGCCAGCAGCTTGATCCCGACAGCAAGGGTGAACTATGGCTACACCTTC. It is translated as CASSLIPTARVNYGYTF.

The chain links TRBV3-1 (or the pseudogene TRBV3-2) to TRBJ1-4; 8 bases fit TRBD1. Trimming removed 0 bases from V and 7 bases from J; junction bases left unmatched: 4. The CDR3 loop spans 15 amino acids. CDR1 LGHDT and CDR2 YNNKEL come from the germline V gene (reference sequence). The CDR3 sequence: CASSQEGTGLEKLFF. The CDR3 DNA reads TGTGCCAGCAGCCAAGAGGGGACAGGCCTTGAAAAACTGTTTTTT.

The rearrangement joins TRBV3-1 (or the pseudogene TRBV3-2) to TRBJ1-5; D ambiguous. V gave up 0 bases and J gave up 2 bases, with 14 bases separating them. CDR1 and CDR2 from the germline V gene are LGHDT and YNNKEL (reference sequence). This CDR3 spans 17 amino acids. The CDR3 spells CASSQDGASLGNQPQHF. For the CDR3, the DNA is TGTGCCAGCAGCCAAGACGGAGCCTCCCTGGGCAATCAGCCCCAGCATTTT.

The chain carries TRBV2 and TRBJ1-1; unclear D gene. CDR3 length: 15 residues. Between the trimmed V and J ends, which lost 6 bases and 3 bases, there was a span of 17 bases. Per the germline V gene, CDR1 is SNHLY and CDR2 is FYNNEI. The CDR3 here is CASRRRGKSDTEAFF. The CDR3 DNA reads TGTGCCAGCAGAAGGCGAGGGAAATCGGACACTGAAGCTTTCTTT. The full variable domain, its missing parts supplied by reference TRBV2 and TRBJ1-1, is EPEVTQTPSHQVTQMGQEVILRCVPISNHLYFYWYRQILGQKVEFLVSFYNNEISEKSEIFDDQFSVERPDGSNFTLKIRSTKLEDSAMYFCASRRRGKSDTEAFFGQGTRLTVV.